Each of the 12 T cell receptor beta chains below was sequenced from the same sample in a study of blood T cell repertoires in COVID-19. TCRdb's table, derived via immunoSEQ multiplex PCR, lists solely in-frame clones and lacks some. The sample consists of about 380,000 clones, around 89% of them appearing once. Sequences were obtained from peripheral blood. The receptors originated from a man in his forties or fifties with acute or convalescent COVID-19.

This clone is a singleton in its sample. The chain has TRBV12-3 or TRBV12-4 and TRBJ1-1; D remains unclear. The germline V and J ends were trimmed by 3 bases and 1 base, with 6 bases remaining between them. The CDR3 runs 13 residues. The CDR3 protein is CASSLGSNTEAFF. The DNA of the CDR3 is TGTGCCAGCAGTTTGGGCTCGAACACTGAAGCTTTCTTT.

The gene calls are TRBV7-3 and TRBJ2-7, with TRBD1 identical over 8 bases. CDR1 SGHTA and CDR2 FQGTGA come from the germline V gene. With 8 bases clipped from V and 5 bases from J, the junction kept 5 bases outside the gene matches. This CDR3 spans 12 amino acids. CDR3 in amino acids: CASGTGPHEQYF. As DNA, the CDR3 is TGTGCCAGCGGGACAGGTCCCCACGAGCAGTACTTC. Full variable domain (outside the CDR3, taken from reference TRBV7-3 and TRBJ2-7): GAGVSQTPSNKVTEKGKYVELRCDPISGHTALYWYRQSLGQGPEFLIYFQGTGAADDSGLPNDRFFAVRPEGSVSTLKIQRTERGDSAVYLCASGTGPHEQYFGPGTRLTVT.

The CDR3 DNA sequence: TGTGCCAGCAGCATCCGAGCGGGAGTAGGGATCGGGGAGCTGTTTTTT. Amino acids: CASSIRAGVGIGELFF. This chain links TRBV9 with TRBJ2-2; TRBD2 matches at 8 bases. The CDR3 length is 16 residues. Germline V gene lookup returns CDR1 SGDLS and CDR2 YYNGEE. Germline trimming cut 4 bases from V and 7 bases from J; bases unmatched to any gene: 12. Together with reference TRBV9 and TRBJ2-2, the CDR3 gives the full variable domain: DSGVTQTPKHLITATGQRVTLRCSPRSGDLSVYWYQQSLDQGLQFLIQYYNGEERAKGNILERFSAQQFPDLHSELNLSSLELGDSALYFCASSIRAGVGIGELFFGEGSRLTVL.

The J gene is TRBJ2-7, the V gene TRBV27, with 10 bases fitting TRBD2. V was clipped by 2 bases and J by 4 bases; unmatched bases: 5. CDR1 MNHEY and CDR2 SMNVEV come from the germline V gene (reference sequence). The CDR3 extends over 15 amino acids. CDR3 region: CASSLRAGGVYEQYF. In nucleotides, the CDR3 is TGTGCCAGCAGTTTAAGAGCGGGAGGGGTGTACGAGCAGTACTTC.

This sequence joins TRBV4-1 and TRBJ2-7, with TRBD2 matching over 9 bases. V gave up 3 bases and J gave up 6 bases; unmatched junction bases: 3. Per germline, CDR1 MGHRA and CDR2 YSYEKL. The CDR3 spans 13 residues. DNA for the CDR3: TGCGCCAGCAGCCAGGGACTAGCTTCCGAGCAGTACTTC. This gives the protein CASSQGLASEQYF.

This clone was counted once. The chain uses TRBV6-5 and TRBJ1-2; TRBD1 matches at 8 bases. The CDR3 has 15 amino acids. Germline CDR1 reads MNHEY; CDR2 reads SVGAGI. With 2 bases clipped from V and 5 bases from J, the junction kept 7 bases outside the gene matches. The CDR3 nucleotides read TGTGCCAGCAGTTACGGTCGGACAGGGTTGTATGGCTACACCTTC. This codes for CASSYGRTGLYGYTF.

The rearrangement joins TRBV7-3 to TRBJ2-3; D perhaps matches TRBD2 (5 bases). Between the trimmed V and J ends, which lost 5 bases and 6 bases, there was a span of 15 bases. Germline assignment: CDR1 SGHTA and CDR2 FQGTGA. The CDR3 totals 14 residues. CDR3 residues: CASSPLGHGDTQYF. DNA for the CDR3: TGTGCCAGCAGCCCACTAGGCCATGGGGATACGCAGTATTTT.

The rearrangement joins TRBV11-3 to TRBJ1-1, with D possibly matching TRBD1 (5 bases). The germline gives CDR1 SGHNT, CDR2 YENEEA. The CDR3 spans 13 residues. With 5 bases removed from V and 8 bases from J, the gap between germline ends came to 15 bases. CDR3 residues: CASSHATGREAFF. Written as DNA, the CDR3 is TGTGCCAGCAGCCACGCAACAGGACGAGAAGCTTTCTTT.

This chain joins TRBV6-6 and TRBJ1-5; maybe TRBD1 (6 bases). Germline V gene sequence: CDR1 MNHNY, CDR2 SVGAGI (reference sequence). This CDR3 contains 16 residues. V was clipped by 2 bases and J by 1 base, with 12 bases between them. The CDR3 reads CASSYVQGTSNQPQHF. CDR3 nucleotide sequence: TGTGCCAGCAGTTACGTACAGGGTACGAGCAATCAGCCCCAGCATTTT.

The chain couples TRBV28 to TRBJ1-1, with D maybe TRBD1 (6 bases). V was trimmed by 6 bases and J by 8 bases, leaving 7 bases between them. This CDR3 region has 10 residues. Germline loops: CDR1 MDHEN, CDR2 SYDVKM. The CDR3 region has the DNA TGTGCCAGCAGAGACAGGGAAGCTTTCTTT. Translating gives CASRDREAFF.

The chain's CDR3 is CSVDSIRGTEQYF. The CDR3 DNA reads as TGCAGCGTTGATAGTATTCGGGGGACCGAGCAGTACTTC. V is TRBV29-1 and J is TRBJ2-7; perhaps TRBD2 as D (6 bases). Between the trimmed V and J ends, which lost 3 bases and 6 bases, there was a span of 15 bases. CDR1 is SQVTM and CDR2 is ANQGSEA in the germline V gene. The CDR3 runs to 13 residues.

A single count supports this clone. V usage is TRBV5-1 and J usage is TRBJ1-2; 9 nucleotides align to TRBD1. Germline values: CDR1 SGHRS, CDR2 YFSETQ. Trimming took 0 bases from V and 6 from J; bases not matched to a gene: 18. This CDR3 has 19 amino acids. The CDR3 sequence: CASSLDPFRDRAIEDGYTF. CDR3 bases: TGCGCCAGCAGCTTGGACCCCTTCCGGGACAGGGCGATTGAAGATGGCTACACCTTC.